Listed below are T cell receptor beta chains from one sample, sequenced in a study of long-term antiretroviral therapy in people with HIV. Sequencing was performed with immunoSEQ multiplex PCR; in TCRdb, only in-frame clones are kept and a portion is missing. The sample records some 9,700 clones, roughly four fifths being singletons. Sample: unsorted PBMCs, taken 0.7 years after starting antiretroviral therapy. These receptors were obtained from a man aged 40-49 years with HIV. Both conserved end residues are part of each CDR3. The D gene is left open where the match is weak. The size of a clone is reported for some rows only, either as once, few or many, or as a class for expanded clones.

V gene	clone size	D gene	CDR3 length	J gene	CDR3 protein	CDR3 DNA
TRBV25-1	.	.	14	TRBJ1-5	CASSENSRSQPQHF	TGTGCCAGCAGTGAAAATTCTAGGAGCCAGCCCCAGCATTTT
TRBV9	.	TRBD2	14	TRBJ2-1	CASSLGTSRNEQFF	TGTGCCAGCAGCTTAGGGACTAGTAGGAATGAGCAGTTCTTC
TRBV7-9	.	.	12	TRBJ2-7	CASSPGRDEQYF	TGTGCCAGCAGCCCAGGTCGGGATGAGCAGTACTTC
TRBV27	.	TRBD2	19	TRBJ2-6	CASSFETSGGISGANVLTF	TGTGCCAGCAGTTTCGAGACTAGCGGGGGGATCTCTGGGGCCAACGTCCTGACTTTC
TRBV7-8	.	TRBD1	15	TRBJ1-5	CASSRTGQVNQPQHF	TGTGCCAGCAGCCGAACCGGACAGGTCAATCAGCCCCAGCATTTT
TRBV4-1	.	.	15	TRBJ2-2	CASSQEWTNTGELFF	TGCGCCAGCAGCCAAGAGTGGACCAACACCGGGGAGCTGTTTTTT
TRBV7-2	.	.	13	TRBJ1-1	CASSWGPNTEAFF	TGTGCCAGCAGCTGGGGGCCGAACACTGAAGCTTTCTTT
TRBV7-9	few	.	12	TRBJ2-7	CASSPSGYEQYF	TGTGCCAGCAGCCCTAGTGGATACGAGCAGTACTTC
TRBV2	.	.	12	TRBJ1-5	CASSHETEITHF	TGTGCCAGCAGTCACGAGACGGAGATCACCCATTTT
TRBV4-1	.	.	14	TRBJ1-5	CASSQVLGNQPQHF	TGCGCCAGCAGCCAAGTTCTGGGGAATCAGCCCCAGCATTTT
TRBV9	once	TRBD2	15	TRBJ2-1	CASSVGTSAYNEQFF	TGTGCCAGCAGCGTCGGAACTAGCGCTTACAATGAGCAGTTCTTC
TRBV4-1	once	.	14	TRBJ1-1	CASSQVSMNTEAFF	TGCGCCAGCAGCCAAGTTAGTATGAACACTGAAGCTTTCTTT
TRBV4-2	.	.	15	TRBJ2-7	CASSQDLEVSYEQYF	TGTGCCAGCAGCCAAGATCTTGAGGTCTCCTACGAGCAGTACTTC
TRBV10-3	.	.	16	TRBJ2-6	CAIMKDTTSGANVLTF	TGTGCCATCATGAAGGACACAACCTCTGGGGCCAACGTCCTGACTTTC
TRBV19	.	.	13	TRBJ2-1	CASISAGYNEQFF	TGTGCCAGTATTTCCGCAGGGTACAATGAGCAGTTCTTC
TRBV28	.	TRBD2	16	TRBJ2-1	CASSGASGGTYNEQFF	TGTGCCAGCAGTGGGGCTAGCGGGGGAACCTACAATGAGCAGTTCTTC
TRBV5-8	.	.	13	TRBJ2-5	CASSLGPQETQYF	TGTGCCAGCAGCTTGGGTCCCCAAGAGACCCAGTACTTC
TRBV4-2	few	TRBD2	18	TRBJ2-3	CASSQDRQLAGGIDTQYF	TGTGCCAGCAGCCAAGATCGCCAACTAGCGGGAGGAATAGATACGCAGTATTTT
TRBV5-4	.	.	14	TRBJ1-3	CASSFVGSGNTIYF	TGTGCCAGCAGCTTTGTCGGCTCTGGAAACACCATATATTTT
TRBV7-2	.	.	14	TRBJ1-2	CASSLVVGGAGYTF	TGTGCCAGCAGCTTAGTAGTGGGCGGGGCTGGCTACACCTTC
TRBV18	once	TRBD1	16	TRBJ1-1	CASSPYPGGMNTEAFF	TGTGCCAGCTCACCATACCCAGGGGGCATGAACACTGAAGCTTTCTTT
TRBV7-2	.	.	13	TRBJ2-1	CASSLPTSYEQFF	TGTGCCAGCAGCTTACCTACTAGTTATGAGCAGTTCTTC
TRBV29-1	.	TRBD1	12	TRBJ2-3	CSDRGGTDTQYF	TGCAGCGACAGGGGTGGCACAGATACGCAGTATTTT
TRBV5-1	.	.	11	TRBJ2-7	CASSQGIEQYF	TGCGCCAGCAGCCAAGGGATCGAGCAGTACTTC
TRBV5-6	.	.	16	TRBJ1-4	CASSFEGGATNEKLFF	TGTGCCAGCAGCTTTGAGGGGGGCGCAACTAATGAAAAACTGTTTTTT
TRBV5-5	.	.	13	TRBJ1-5	CASSLTGFWPQHF	TGTGCCAGCAGCCTCACCGGTTTTTGGCCCCAGCATTTT
TRBV6-6	few	.	14	TRBJ1-5	CASSYLAGGQPQHF	TGTGCCAGCAGTTATTTGGCAGGCGGTCAGCCCCAGCATTTT
TRBV5-8	.	TRBD2	16	TRBJ2-3	CASSLTGTSGTDTQYF	TGTGCCAGCAGCTTGACCGGGACTAGCGGCACAGATACGCAGTATTTT
TRBV5-4	.	.	16	TRBJ2-7	CASSSEPGRIAYEQYF	TGTGCCAGCAGTAGCGAACCCGGACGTATTGCATACGAGCAGTACTTC
TRBV7-8	.	.	15	TRBJ1-3	CASSSLGGGGNTIYF	TGTGCCAGCAGCTCCCTGGGCGGGGGTGGAAACACCATATATTTT
TRBV7-8	.	.	15	TRBJ1-5	CASSPRGDTNQPQHF	TGTGCCAGCAGCCCCAGAGGGGACACCAATCAGCCCCAGCATTTT
TRBV30	.	.	14	TRBJ1-2	CAWSVQGYLDGYTF	TGTGCCTGGAGTGTACAGGGTTATCTTGATGGCTACACCTTC
TRBV19	.	.	14	TRBJ2-7	CASSIVAGDYEQYF	TGTGCCAGTAGTATAGTCGCCGGAGACTACGAGCAGTACTTC
TRBV9	once	.	14	TRBJ2-3	CASSVTGAGDTQYF	TGTGCCAGCAGCGTTACGGGAGCAGGAGATACGCAGTATTTT
TRBV18	.	.	16	TRBJ2-5	CASSPPLTWGKETQYF	TGTGCCAGCTCACCACCGCTAACTTGGGGAAAAGAGACCCAGTACTTC
TRBV7-2	.	.	13	TRBJ1-5	CASSLQQDQPQHF	TGTGCCAGCAGCTTACAACAGGATCAGCCCCAGCATTTT
TRBV19	.	TRBD1	15	TRBJ2-7	CASSKGTGTSYEQYF	TGTGCCAGTAGTAAGGGGACAGGGACTTCCTACGAGCAGTACTTC
TRBV27	.	TRBD1	15	TRBJ2-7	CASKLGQGAPYEQYF	TGTGCCAGCAAACTAGGACAGGGGGCCCCCTACGAGCAGTACTTC
TRBV15	.	TRBD2	18	TRBJ2-1	CATSRIPPRGGKHNEQFF	TGTGCCACCAGCAGAATTCCCCCGCGGGGAGGGAAGCACAATGAGCAGTTCTTC
TRBV5-1	.	TRBD1	15	TRBJ2-7	CASSRTDRGAREQYF	TGCGCCAGCAGCCGAACGGACAGGGGCGCAAGGGAGCAGTACTTC
TRBV27	.	.	15	TRBJ1-1	CASSLSGLMNTEAFF	TGTGCCAGCAGTTTATCAGGTCTCATGAACACTGAAGCTTTCTTT
TRBV10-3	.	.	12	TRBJ2-7	CAISDSSYEQYF	TGTGCCATCAGCGACAGCTCCTACGAGCAGTACTTC
TRBV5-1	.	TRBD1	13	TRBJ2-1	CAERDRGNDEQFF	TGCGCCGAACGGGACAGGGGGAATGATGAGCAGTTCTTC
TRBV28	.	.	17	TRBJ2-6	CASSSNGLGSGANVLTF	TGTGCCAGCAGCTCTAACGGACTTGGCTCTGGGGCCAACGTCCTGACTTTC
TRBV6-5	.	.	13	TRBJ1-1	CASSTGGGQRAFF	TGTGCCAGCAGTACGGGGGGGGGCCAGAGAGCTTTCTTT
TRBV5-4	.	.	18	TRBJ2-6	CASSIGRPSSSGANVLTF	TGTGCCAGCAGCATAGGACGGCCGTCAAGCTCTGGGGCCAACGTCCTGACTTTC
TRBV10-3	.	.	14	TRBJ1-1	CAISESFGETEAFF	TGTGCCATCAGTGAGTCTTTCGGGGAAACTGAAGCTTTCTTT
TRBV28	.	TRBD1	14	TRBJ2-7	CASSLGTGGYEQYF	TGTGCCAGCAGTTTAGGGACAGGGGGCTACGAGCAGTACTTC
TRBV7-2	.	.	14	TRBJ1-5	CASSNFMRDQPQHF	TGTGCCAGCAGCAATTTTATGAGGGATCAGCCCCAGCATTTT